This note documents a single T cell receptor (beta chain) sequence. This CDR3 has 15 amino acids. With 2 bases removed from V and 4 bases from J, the gap between germline ends came to 13 bases. Germline V gives CDR1 LGHNA, CDR2 YNFKEQ. The sample is drawn from a study of siplizumab effects on memory and regulatory T cells. The method was immunoSEQ multiplex PCR; TCRdb's version includes in-frame clones alone and lacks a portion of them. The table records fewer than 80,000 clones, 93% of them present only once. This TCR was sampled from a human donor in good health. Sequenced input: CD8+ T cells sorted from blood. The V gene is TRBV4-2, the J gene TRBJ2-3; the D gene is possibly TRBD1 (6 bases). CDR3 bases: TGTGCCAGCAGCCAACAAGATGCAGGGGCAGATACGCAGTATTTT. Translating it yields CASSQQDAGADTQYF.